This TCR beta chain was found in a study of OX40 agonist ivuxolimab in advanced cancers. As for the study in general: From roughly 20 to 85 years was the age range, with a mean of around 56 years, and nearly 85% were male. Prior anti-PD-1, anti-PD-L1 or anti-CTLA-4 therapy did not bar entry, and about 38% had some.

TCRdb keeps only in-frame clones here, not all; method: immunoSEQ multiplex PCR. The sample comprises approximately 70,000 clones, approximately 90% of which are singletons, and roughly 1% rests with the top ten. General study results and limits: At 0.1-3.0 mg/kg, partial responders had clonal expansion among the lowest observed. Antigen specificity was not determined for the expanded peripheral T cells.

J lost 2 bases, V lost 0 bases, and 8 bases had no gene match. Germline V CDR1 and CDR2: SGHVS, FQNEAQ. There are 18 residues in the CDR3. In regard to this clone: Its target is not known.

V usage is TRBV7-8 and J usage is TRBJ1-3; 9 nucleotides match TRBD1. This receptor was identified in an adult with an advanced solid tumor such as melanoma, head and neck, liver or kidney cancer. The sample here was CD4+ or CD8+ T cells sorted from blood, taken in a trial of the OX40 agonist ivuxolimab. The CDR3 DNA reads TGTGCCAGCAGCTTAGCTCTTTACAGGGGGCGTCCTGGAAACACCATATATTTT. It translates to CASSLALYRGRPGNTIYF.